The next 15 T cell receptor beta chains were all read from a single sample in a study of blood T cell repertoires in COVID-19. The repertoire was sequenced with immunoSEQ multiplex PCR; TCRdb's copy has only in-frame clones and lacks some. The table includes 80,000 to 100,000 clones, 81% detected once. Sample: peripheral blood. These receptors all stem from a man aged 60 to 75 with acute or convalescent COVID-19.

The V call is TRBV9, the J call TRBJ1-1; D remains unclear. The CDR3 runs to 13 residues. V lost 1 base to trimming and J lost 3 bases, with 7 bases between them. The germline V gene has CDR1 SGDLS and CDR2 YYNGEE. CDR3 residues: CASSVSRDTEAFF. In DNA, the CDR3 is TGTGCCAGCAGCGTATCTCGAGACACTGAAGCTTTCTTT.

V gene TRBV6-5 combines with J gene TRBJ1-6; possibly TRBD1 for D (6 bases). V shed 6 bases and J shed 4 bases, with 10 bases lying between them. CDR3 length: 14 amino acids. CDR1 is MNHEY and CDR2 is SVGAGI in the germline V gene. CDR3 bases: TGTGCCAGCAGCCCACAGGGTTATAATTCACCCCTCCACTTT. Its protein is CASSPQGYNSPLHF.

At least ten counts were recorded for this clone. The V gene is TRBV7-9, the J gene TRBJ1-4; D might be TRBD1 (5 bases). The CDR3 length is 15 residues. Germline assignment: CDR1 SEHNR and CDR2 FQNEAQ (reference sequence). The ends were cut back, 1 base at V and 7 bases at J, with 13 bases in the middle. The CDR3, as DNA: TGTGCCAGCAGCTTAGTAGCTGGGGCAGTTGAAAAACTGTTTTTT. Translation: CASSLVAGAVEKLFF. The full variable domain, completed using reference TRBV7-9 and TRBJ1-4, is DTGVSQNPRHKITKRGQNVTFRCDPISEHNRLYWYRQTLGQGPEFLTYFQNEAQLEKSRLLSDRFSAERPKGSFSTLEIQRTEQGDSAMYLCASSLVAGAVEKLFFGSGTQLSVL.

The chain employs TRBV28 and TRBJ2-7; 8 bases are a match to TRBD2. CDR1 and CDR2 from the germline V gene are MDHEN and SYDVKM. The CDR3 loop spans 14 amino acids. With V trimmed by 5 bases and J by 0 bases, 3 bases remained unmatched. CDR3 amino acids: CASSQSGSSYEQYF. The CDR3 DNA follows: TGTGCCAGCAGTCAGAGCGGGAGCTCCTACGAGCAGTACTTC.

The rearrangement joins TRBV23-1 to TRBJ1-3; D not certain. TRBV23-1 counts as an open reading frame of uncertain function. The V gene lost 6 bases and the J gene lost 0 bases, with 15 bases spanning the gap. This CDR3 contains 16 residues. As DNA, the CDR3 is TGCGCCAGCAGCTACCGACAATGTTCCTCTGGAAACACCATATATTTT. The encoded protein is CASSYRQCSSGNTIYF.

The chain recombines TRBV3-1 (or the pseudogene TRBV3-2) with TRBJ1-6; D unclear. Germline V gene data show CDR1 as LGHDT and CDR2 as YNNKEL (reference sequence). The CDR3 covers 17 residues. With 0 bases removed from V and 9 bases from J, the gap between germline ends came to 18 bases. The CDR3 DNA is TGTGCCAGCAGCCAAGAGCGGAGAATAGTAGGGAGTTCACCCCTCCACTTT. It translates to CASSQERRIVGSSPLHF.

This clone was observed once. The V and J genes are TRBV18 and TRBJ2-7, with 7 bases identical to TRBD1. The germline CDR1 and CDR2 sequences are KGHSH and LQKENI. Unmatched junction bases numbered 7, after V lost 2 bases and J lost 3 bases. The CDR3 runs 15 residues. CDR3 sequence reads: CASSPAPGQLYEQYF. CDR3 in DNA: TGTGCCAGCTCACCAGCCCCGGGACAGCTCTACGAGCAGTACTTC.

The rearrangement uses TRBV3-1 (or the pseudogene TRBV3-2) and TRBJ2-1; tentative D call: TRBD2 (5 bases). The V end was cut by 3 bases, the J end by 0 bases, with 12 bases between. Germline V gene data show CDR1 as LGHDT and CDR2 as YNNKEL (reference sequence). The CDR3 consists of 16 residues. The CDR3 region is CASSHGGHSSYNEQFF. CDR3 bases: TGTGCCAGCAGCCATGGAGGCCATAGCTCCTACAATGAGCAGTTCTTC.

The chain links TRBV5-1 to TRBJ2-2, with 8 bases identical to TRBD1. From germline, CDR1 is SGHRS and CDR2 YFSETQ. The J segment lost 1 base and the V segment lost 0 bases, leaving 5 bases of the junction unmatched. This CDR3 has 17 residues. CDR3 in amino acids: CASSLDGQGGNTGELFF. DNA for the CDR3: TGCGCCAGCAGCTTGGATGGACAGGGTGGGAACACCGGGGAGCTGTTTTTT.

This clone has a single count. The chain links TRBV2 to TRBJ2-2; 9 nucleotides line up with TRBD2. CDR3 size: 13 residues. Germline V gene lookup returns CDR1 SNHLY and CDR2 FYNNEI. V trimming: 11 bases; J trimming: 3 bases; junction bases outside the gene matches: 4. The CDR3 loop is CASREGYTGELFF. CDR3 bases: TGTGCCTCGCGGGAGGGATACACCGGGGAGCTGTTTTTT. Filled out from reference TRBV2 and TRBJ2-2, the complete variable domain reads EPEVTQTPSHQVTQMGQEVILRCVPISNHLYFYWYRQILGQKVEFLVSFYNNEISEKSEIFDDQFSVERPDGSNFTLKIRSTKLEDSAMYFCASREGYTGELFFGEGSRLTVL.

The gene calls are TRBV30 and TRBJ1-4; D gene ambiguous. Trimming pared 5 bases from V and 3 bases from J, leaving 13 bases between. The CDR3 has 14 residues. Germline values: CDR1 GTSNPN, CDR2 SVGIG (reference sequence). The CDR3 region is CAWRSRSPNEKLFF. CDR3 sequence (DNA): TGTGCCTGGCGATCGAGATCCCCTAATGAAAAACTGTTTTTT.

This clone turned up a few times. The CDR3 region is CASSLTRTGELFF. The DNA for the CDR3 is TGTGCCAGCAGCTTAACTAGAACCGGGGAGCTGTTTTTT. The chain couples TRBV7-3 to TRBJ2-2, with D hard to call. V was pared by 0 bases and J by 5 bases, with 4 bases between. This CDR3 is built from 13 residues. Germline CDR1 and CDR2: SGHTA and FQGTGA.

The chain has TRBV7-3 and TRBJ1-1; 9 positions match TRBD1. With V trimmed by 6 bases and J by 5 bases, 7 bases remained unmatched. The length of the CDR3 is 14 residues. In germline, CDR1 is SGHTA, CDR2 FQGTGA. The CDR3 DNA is TGTGCCAGCAGGACTACAGGGGGCGTTACTGAAGCTTTCTTT. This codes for CASRTTGGVTEAFF.

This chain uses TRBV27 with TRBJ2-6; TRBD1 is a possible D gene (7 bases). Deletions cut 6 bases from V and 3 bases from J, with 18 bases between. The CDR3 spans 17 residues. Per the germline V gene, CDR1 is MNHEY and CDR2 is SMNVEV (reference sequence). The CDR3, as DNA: TGTGCCAGCAGGCTAAACAGGGGCGGGAATGGGGCCAACGTCCTGACTTTC. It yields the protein CASRLNRGGNGANVLTF.

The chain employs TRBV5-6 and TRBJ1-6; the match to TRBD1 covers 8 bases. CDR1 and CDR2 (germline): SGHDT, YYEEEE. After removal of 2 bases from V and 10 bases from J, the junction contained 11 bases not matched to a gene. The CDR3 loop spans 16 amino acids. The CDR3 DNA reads TGTGCCAGCAGCTTAGGAGCAGGGGGCAAGGGGTCACCCCTCCACTTT. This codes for CASSLGAGGKGSPLHF. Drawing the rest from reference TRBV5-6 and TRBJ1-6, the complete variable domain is DAGVTQSPTHLIKTRGQQVTLRCSPKSGHDTVSWYQQALGQGPQFIFQYYEEEERQRGNFPDRFSGHQFPNYSSELNVNALLLGDSALYLCASSLGAGGKGSPLHFGNGTRLTVT.